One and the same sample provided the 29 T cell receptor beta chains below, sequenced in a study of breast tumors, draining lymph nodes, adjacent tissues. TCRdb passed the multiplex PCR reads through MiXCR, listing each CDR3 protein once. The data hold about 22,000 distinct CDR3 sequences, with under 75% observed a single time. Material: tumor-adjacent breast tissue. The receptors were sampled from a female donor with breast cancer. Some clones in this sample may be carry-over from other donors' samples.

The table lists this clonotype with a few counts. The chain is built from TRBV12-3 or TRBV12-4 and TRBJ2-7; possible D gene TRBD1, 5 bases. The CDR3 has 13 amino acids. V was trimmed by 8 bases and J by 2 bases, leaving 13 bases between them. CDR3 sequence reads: CASAKGEAYEQYF. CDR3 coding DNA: TGTGCCAGCGCCAAAGGGGAAGCCTACGAGCAGTACTTC.

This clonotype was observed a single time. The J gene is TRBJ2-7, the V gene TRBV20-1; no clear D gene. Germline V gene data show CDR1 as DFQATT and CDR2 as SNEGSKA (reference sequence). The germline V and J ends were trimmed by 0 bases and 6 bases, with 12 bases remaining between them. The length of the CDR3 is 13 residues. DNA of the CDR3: TGCAGTGCTAGAGATAGTAAGGGCAGCGAGCAGTACTTC. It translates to CSARDSKGSEQYF.

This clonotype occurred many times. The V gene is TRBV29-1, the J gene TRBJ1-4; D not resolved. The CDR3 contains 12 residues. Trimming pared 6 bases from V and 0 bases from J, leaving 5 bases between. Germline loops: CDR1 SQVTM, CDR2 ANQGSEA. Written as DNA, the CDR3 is TGCAGCGTAGGCGCAACTAATGAAAAACTGTTTTTT. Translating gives CSVGATNEKLFF.

CDR3 in amino acids: CASSFGTSRPRGRNTDTQYF. The CDR3 DNA reads as TGTGCCAGCAGCTTTGGAACGTCTCGGCCCCGTGGGAGAAACACAGATACGCAGTATTTT. V gene TRBV7-6 combines with J gene TRBJ2-3, with D perhaps TRBD2 (5 bases). V was shortened by 3 bases and J by 2 bases, with 27 bases between the two germline ends. CDR1 and CDR2 from the germline V gene are SGHVS and FNYEAQ. The CDR3 sequence is 20 residues long. The full variable domain, with the rest looked up from reference TRBV7-6 and TRBJ2-3, is GAGVSQSPRYKVTKRGQDVALRCDPISGHVSLYWYRQALGQGPEFLTYFNYEAQQDKSGLPNDRFSAERPEGSISTLTIQRTEQRDSAMYRCASSFGTSRPRGRNTDTQYFGPGTRLTVL.

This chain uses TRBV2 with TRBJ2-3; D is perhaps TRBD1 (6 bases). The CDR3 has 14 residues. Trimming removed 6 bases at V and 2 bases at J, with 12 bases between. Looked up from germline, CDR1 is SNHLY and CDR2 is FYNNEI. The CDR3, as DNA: TGTGCCAGCAGCCCGACAGGTGACACAGATACGCAGTATTTT. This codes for CASSPTGDTDTQYF.

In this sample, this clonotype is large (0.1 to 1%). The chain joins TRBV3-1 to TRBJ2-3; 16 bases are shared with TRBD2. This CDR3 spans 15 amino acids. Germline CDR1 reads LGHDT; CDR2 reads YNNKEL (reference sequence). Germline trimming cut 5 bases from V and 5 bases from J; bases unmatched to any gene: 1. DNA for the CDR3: TGTGCCAGCAGCGGGACTAGCGGGGGGGAAGATACGCAGTATTTT. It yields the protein CASSGTSGGEDTQYF.

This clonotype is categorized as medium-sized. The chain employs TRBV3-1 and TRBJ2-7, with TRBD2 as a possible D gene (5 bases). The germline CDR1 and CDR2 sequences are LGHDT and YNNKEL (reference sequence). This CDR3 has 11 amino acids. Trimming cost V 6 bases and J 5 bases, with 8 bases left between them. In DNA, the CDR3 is TGTGCCAGCAGGAGGGCCGACGAGCAGTACTTC. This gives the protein CASRRADEQYF.

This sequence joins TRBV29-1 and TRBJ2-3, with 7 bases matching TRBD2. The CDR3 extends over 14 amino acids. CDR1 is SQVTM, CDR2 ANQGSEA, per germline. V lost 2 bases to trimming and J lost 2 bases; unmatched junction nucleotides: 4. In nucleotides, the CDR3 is TGCAGCGTTGAAAAAGCGGGGTCCACAGATACGCAGTATTTT. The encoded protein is CSVEKAGSTDTQYF.

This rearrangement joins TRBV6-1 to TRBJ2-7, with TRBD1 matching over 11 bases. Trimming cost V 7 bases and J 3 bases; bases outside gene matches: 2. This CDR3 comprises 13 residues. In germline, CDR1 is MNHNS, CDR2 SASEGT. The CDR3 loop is CASKGTGGYEQYV. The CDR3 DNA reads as TGTGCCAGCAAGGGGACAGGGGGCTACGAGCAGTACGTC.

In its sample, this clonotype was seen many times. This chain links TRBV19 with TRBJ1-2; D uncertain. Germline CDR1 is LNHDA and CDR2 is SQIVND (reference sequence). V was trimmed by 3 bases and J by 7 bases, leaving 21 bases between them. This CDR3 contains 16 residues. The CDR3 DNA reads TGTGCCAGTAGTATCCGGGTTAACGCGGGTCGGGGTGGCTACACCTTC. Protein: CASSIRVNAGRGGYTF.

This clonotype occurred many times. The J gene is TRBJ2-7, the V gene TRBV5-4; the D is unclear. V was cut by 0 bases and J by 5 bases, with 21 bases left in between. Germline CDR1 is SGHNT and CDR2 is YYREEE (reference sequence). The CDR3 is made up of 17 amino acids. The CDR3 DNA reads TGTGCCAGCAGCTTGGGCCCCCGCGCCGCGGTTCTCCACGAGCAGTACTTC. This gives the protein CASSLGPRAAVLHEQYF.

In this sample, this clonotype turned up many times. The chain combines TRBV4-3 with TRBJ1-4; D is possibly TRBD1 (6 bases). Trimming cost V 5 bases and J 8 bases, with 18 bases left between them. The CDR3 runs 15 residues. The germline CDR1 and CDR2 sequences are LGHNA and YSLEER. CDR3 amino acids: CASSFSDSQWEKLFF. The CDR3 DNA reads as TGCGCCAGCAGCTTTTCGGACAGCCAATGGGAAAAACTGTTTTTT.

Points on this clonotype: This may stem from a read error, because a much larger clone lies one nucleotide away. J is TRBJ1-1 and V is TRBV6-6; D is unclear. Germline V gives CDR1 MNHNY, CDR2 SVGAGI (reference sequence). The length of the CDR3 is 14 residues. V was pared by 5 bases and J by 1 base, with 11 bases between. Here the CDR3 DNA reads TGTGCCAGCAGTCGGGCCCGAGGGAACACTGAAGCTTTCTTT. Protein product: CASSRARGNTEAFF.

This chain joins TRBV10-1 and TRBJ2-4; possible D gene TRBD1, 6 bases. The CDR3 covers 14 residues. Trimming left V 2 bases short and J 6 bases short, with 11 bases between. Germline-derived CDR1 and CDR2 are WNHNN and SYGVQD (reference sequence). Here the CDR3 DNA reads TGCGCCAGCAGTGAGGCAGGGGTTGGAAACATTCAGTACTTC. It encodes CASSEAGVGNIQYF.

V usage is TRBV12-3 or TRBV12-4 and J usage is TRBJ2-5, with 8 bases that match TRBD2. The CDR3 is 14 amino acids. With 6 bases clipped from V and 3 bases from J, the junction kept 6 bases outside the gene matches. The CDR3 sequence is CASSDAGGEETQYF. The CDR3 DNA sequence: TGTGCCAGCAGCGACGCCGGGGGGGAAGAGACCCAGTACTTC.

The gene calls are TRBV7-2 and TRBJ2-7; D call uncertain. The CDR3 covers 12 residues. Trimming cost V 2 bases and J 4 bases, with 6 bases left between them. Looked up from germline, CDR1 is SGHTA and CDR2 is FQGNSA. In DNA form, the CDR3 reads TGTGCCAGCAGCTTACGGCTATACGAGCAGTACTTC. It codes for CASSLRLYEQYF.

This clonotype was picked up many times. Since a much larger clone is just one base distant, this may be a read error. CDR3 region: CASSQRVGQGNSPLHF. CDR3 nucleotide sequence: TGTGCCAGCAGTCAAAGGGTAGGGCAGGGGAATTCACCCCTCCACTTT. This chain joins TRBV6-1 and TRBJ1-6; tentative D call: TRBD1 (6 bases). CDR3 size: 16 residues. The V and J ends lost 5 bases and 7 bases respectively, with 18 bases between them. From germline, CDR1 is MNHNS and CDR2 SASEGT.

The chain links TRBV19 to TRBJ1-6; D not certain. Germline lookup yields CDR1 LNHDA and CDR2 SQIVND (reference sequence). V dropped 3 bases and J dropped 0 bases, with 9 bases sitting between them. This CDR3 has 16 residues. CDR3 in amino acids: CASSMYGDSYNSPLHF. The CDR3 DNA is TGTGCCAGTAGTATGTATGGGGACTCCTATAATTCACCCCTCCACTTT.

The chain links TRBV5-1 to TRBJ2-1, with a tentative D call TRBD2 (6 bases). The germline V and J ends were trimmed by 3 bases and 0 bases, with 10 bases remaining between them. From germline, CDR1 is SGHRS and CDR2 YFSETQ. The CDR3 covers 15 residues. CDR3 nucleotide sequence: TGCGCCAGCAGCTACGGGGGAAGCTCCTACAATGAGCAGTTCTTC. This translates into CASSYGGSSYNEQFF.

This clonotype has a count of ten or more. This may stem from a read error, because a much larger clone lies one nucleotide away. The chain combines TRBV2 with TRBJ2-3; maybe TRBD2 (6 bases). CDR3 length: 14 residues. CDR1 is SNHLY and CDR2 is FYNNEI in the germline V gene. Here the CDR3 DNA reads TGTGTCAGCAGGCGGGGTGTTAGCACAGATACGCAGTATTTT. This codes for CVSRRGVSTDTQYF. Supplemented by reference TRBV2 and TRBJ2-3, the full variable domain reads EPEVTQTPSHQVTQMGQEVILRCVPISNHLYFYWYRQILGQKVEFLVSFYNNEISEKSEIFDDQFSVERPDGSNFTLKIRSTKLEDSAMYFCVSRRGVSTDTQYFGPGTRLTVL.

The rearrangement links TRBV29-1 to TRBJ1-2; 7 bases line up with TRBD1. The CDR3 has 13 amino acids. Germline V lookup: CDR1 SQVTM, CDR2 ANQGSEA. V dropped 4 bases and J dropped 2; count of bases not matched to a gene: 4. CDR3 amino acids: CSVAGGVNYGYTF. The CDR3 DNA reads TGCAGCGTTGCAGGGGGGGTAAACTATGGCTACACCTTC.

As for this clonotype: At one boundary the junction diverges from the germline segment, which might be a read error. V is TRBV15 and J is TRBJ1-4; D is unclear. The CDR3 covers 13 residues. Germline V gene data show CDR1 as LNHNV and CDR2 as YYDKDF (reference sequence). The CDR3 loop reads CATSGESKEKLFF. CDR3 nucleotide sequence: TGTGCCACCAGCGGAGAGTCGAAAGAAAAACTGTTTTTT.

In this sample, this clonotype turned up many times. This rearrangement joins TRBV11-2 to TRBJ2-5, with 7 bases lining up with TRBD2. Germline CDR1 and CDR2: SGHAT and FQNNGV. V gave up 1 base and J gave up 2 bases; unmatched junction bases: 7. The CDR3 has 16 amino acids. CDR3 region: CASSLVPSGYQETQYF. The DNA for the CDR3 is TGTGCCAGCAGCTTAGTCCCTAGCGGTTATCAAGAGACCCAGTACTTC.

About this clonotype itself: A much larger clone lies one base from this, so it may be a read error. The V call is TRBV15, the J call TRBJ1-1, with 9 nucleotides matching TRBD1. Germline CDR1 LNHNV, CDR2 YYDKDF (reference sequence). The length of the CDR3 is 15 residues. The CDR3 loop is CATSIHRGLNTEALF. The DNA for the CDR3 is TGTGCCACCAGCATTCACAGGGGGCTGAACACTGAAGCTCTCTTT.

CDR3 bases: TGTGCCAGTAACCGATCACCCGGGGACGAAAAACTGTTTTTT. It yields the protein CASNRSPGDEKLFF. The chain combines TRBV19 with TRBJ1-4, with TRBD1 as a possible D gene (5 bases). The germline V and J ends were trimmed by 7 bases and 8 bases, with 17 bases remaining between them. Germline assignment: CDR1 LNHDA and CDR2 SQIVND (reference sequence). The length of the CDR3 is 14 residues.

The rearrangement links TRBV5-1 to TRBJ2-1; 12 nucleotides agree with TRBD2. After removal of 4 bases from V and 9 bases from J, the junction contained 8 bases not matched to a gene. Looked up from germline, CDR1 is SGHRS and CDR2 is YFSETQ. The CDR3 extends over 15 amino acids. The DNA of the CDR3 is TGCGCCAGCAGCGTGACTAGCGGGAGAATCAGTGAGCAGTTCTTC. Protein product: CASSVTSGRISEQFF.

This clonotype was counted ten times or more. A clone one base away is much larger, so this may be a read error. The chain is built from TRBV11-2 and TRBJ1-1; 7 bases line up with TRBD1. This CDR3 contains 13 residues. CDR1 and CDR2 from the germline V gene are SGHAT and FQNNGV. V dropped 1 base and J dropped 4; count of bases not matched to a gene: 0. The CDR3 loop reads CASSLAGGTEAFF. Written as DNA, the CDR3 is TGTGCCAGCAGCTTAGCAGGGGGCACTGAAGCTTTCTTT.

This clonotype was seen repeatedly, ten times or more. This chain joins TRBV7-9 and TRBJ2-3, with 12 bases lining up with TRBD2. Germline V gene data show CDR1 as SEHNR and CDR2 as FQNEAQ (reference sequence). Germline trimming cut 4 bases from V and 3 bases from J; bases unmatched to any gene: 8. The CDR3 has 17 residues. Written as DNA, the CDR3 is TGTGCCAGCAGCTCGGGACTAGCGGGTAGTCGGACAGATACGCAGTATTTT. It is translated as CASSSGLAGSRTDTQYF.

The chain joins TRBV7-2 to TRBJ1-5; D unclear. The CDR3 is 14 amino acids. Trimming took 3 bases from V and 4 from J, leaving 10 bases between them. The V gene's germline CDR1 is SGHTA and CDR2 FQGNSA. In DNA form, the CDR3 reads TGTGCCAGCAGCTTTTCAGGCGGAAATCAGCCCCAGCATTTT. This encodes CASSFSGGNQPQHF.